This T cell receptor (beta chain) comes out of a study of blood T cell repertoires in COVID-19. Looking at the study overall: The United States, Italy and Spain supplied acute and convalescent COVID-19 samples.

Under the authors' procedure: Amplification from reference gene primers served as the basis for estimated nucleated cell counts. Assay used: immunoSEQ multiplex PCR; TCRdb lists only in-frame clones, some missing. The V and J calls and clone size come from that table; D and trimming were worked out from the DNA. The sample has around 75,000 clones; around 87% are singletons. The CDR3 runs 15 residues. This chain links TRBV12-1 with TRBJ1-5; the D call of TRBD1 is as the table states it, not checked on the DNA. TRBV12-1 is designated a pseudogene. The specimen was peripheral blood. The clonotype originates from a man aged 45 to 65 with acute or convalescent COVID-19. CDR3 bases: TGTGCCAGCAGCCGGGACAATTTTGACAATCAGCCCCAGCATTTT. Protein product: CASSRDNFDNQPQHF.